A selection of T cell receptor beta chains follows, all from one sample in a study of cytomegalovirus exposure and HLA in healthy donors. Assay used: immunoSEQ multiplex PCR; TCRdb lists only in-frame clones, some missing. The data contain approximately 300,000 clones, 86% of them singletons. The sample comprised PBMCs. These receptors were collected from a woman aged 18-29 years in good health and CMV-seronegative. Each CDR3 is given with its conserved first and last residue. D genes are given only for firm matches. Rows may omit the clone size; those that give it use once, few, many or a size class.

j_call | d_call | clone_size | v_call | cdr3_nt | cdr3_aa
TRBJ2-3 | NA | NA | TRBV18 | TGTGCCAGCTCAGGGGTCCCACAGGGTTCGGTCGATACGCAGTATTTT | CASSGVPQGSVDTQYF
TRBJ2-6 | NA | NA | TRBV4-2 | TGTGCCAGCAGCGCTCAGGGGCCCGCCGCCAACGTCCTGACTTTC | CASSAQGPAANVLTF
TRBJ1-2 | TRBD1 | NA | TRBV7-9 | TGTGCCAGCAGCTTCGGACAGGGCGCGGATGGCTACACCTTC | CASSFGQGADGYTF
TRBJ2-3 | NA | NA | TRBV7-2 | TGTGCCAGCAGCATCCTGGGTGGGGCCAAGGGAGATACGCAGTATTTT | CASSILGGAKGDTQYF
TRBJ1-5 | NA | NA | TRBV20-1 | TGCAGTCCCGGTTGTTACCAGCCCCAGCATTTT | CSPGCYQPQHF
TRBJ2-5 | TRBD2 | NA | TRBV2 | TGTGCCAGCAGTACCCTAGCGGGAGGAGAGACCCAGTACTTC | CASSTLAGGETQYF
TRBJ2-5 | TRBD1 | once | TRBV4-2 | TGTGCCAGCAGCCAAGACCCGGATAGGGGGCGAGAGACCCAGTACTTC | CASSQDPDRGRETQYF
TRBJ2-7 | NA | many | TRBV2 | TGTGCCAGCAGTGGGGACTTCTACGAGCAGTACTTC | CASSGDFYEQYF
TRBJ1-3 | NA | NA | TRBV4-3 | TGCGCCAGCAGCCAAGAAAGAGGTATCCCGAACACCATATATTTT | CASSQERGIPNTIYF
TRBJ1-2 | NA | NA | TRBV6-6 | TGTGCCAGCAGTTACAGGGGTGGCTACACCTTC | CASSYRGGYTF
TRBJ2-1 | NA | NA | TRBV19 | TGTGCCACCCTGGGGGGGGCTAGCTCCTACAATGAGCAGTTCTTC | CATLGGASSYNEQFF
TRBJ1-1 | NA | NA | TRBV11-2 | TGTGCCAGCAGCTTAGGAGTAGCTGAAGCTTTCTTT | CASSLGVAEAFF
TRBJ1-5 | NA | few | TRBV7-2 | TGTGCCAGCAGCTTAGTGGCAGGGGGCAATCAGCCCCAGCATTTT | CASSLVAGGNQPQHF
TRBJ2-3 | TRBD2 | NA | TRBV29-1 | TGCAGCGCAAGCGGGAGATTTACAGATACGCAGTATTTT | CSASGRFTDTQYF
TRBJ1-2 | NA | NA | TRBV4-3 | TGCGCCAGCAGCCAAGATCCTCGCGGGGAGAATGGCTACACCTTC | CASSQDPRGENGYTF
TRBJ1-2 | TRBD1 | NA | TRBV5-1 | TGCGCCAGCAGCCCCGGGACAGGGGGCTATGGCTACACCTTC | CASSPGTGGYGYTF
TRBJ2-5 | TRBD1 | few | TRBV5-1 | TGCGCCAGCAGCTTAGTACCGGGACAGGGACAGACCCAGTACTTC | CASSLVPGQGQTQYF
TRBJ1-5 | NA | NA | TRBV28 | TGTGCCAGCAGTTTATGGGCGGAGGGGCTGCAGCCCCAGCATTTT | CASSLWAEGLQPQHF
TRBJ1-1 | NA | NA | TRBV7-9 | TGTGCCAGCAGCCCAGTCCGCGGCATGAACACTGAAGCTTTCTTT | CASSPVRGMNTEAFF
TRBJ2-1 | TRBD2 | NA | TRBV4-1 | TGCGCCAGCAGCCGCGGGGCGGGAGGAGGTAATGAGCAGTTCTTC | CASSRGAGGGNEQFF
TRBJ1-2 | NA | NA | TRBV11-2 | TGTGCCAGCAGCTTAGCCCCTGACAGTTACTATGGCTACACCTTC | CASSLAPDSYYGYTF
TRBJ1-1 | NA | NA | TRBV28 | TGTGCCAGCAGGAAGTTTGACAGGAACACTGAAGCTTTCTTT | CASRKFDRNTEAFF
TRBJ1-4 | NA | once | TRBV18 | TGTGCCAGCTCACCACCGGGGGCACAGAGATATGAAAAACTGTTTTTT | CASSPPGAQRYEKLFF
TRBJ2-7 | TRBD1 | NA | TRBV5-1 | TGCGCCAGCAGCTTGCCGCTTCCGGGACAGGGGGTCAGGGACTCCTACGAGCAGTACTTC | CASSLPLPGQGVRDSYEQYF
TRBJ2-7 | TRBD2 | NA | TRBV11-3 | TGTGCCAGCAGCCGGGGCGCGGGAGGTCCCTACGAGCAGTACTTC | CASSRGAGGPYEQYF
TRBJ1-5 | NA | NA | TRBV19 | TGTGCCAGTAGTATAGGCCAGGCGGGGAGACAGCCCCAGCATTTT | CASSIGQAGRQPQHF